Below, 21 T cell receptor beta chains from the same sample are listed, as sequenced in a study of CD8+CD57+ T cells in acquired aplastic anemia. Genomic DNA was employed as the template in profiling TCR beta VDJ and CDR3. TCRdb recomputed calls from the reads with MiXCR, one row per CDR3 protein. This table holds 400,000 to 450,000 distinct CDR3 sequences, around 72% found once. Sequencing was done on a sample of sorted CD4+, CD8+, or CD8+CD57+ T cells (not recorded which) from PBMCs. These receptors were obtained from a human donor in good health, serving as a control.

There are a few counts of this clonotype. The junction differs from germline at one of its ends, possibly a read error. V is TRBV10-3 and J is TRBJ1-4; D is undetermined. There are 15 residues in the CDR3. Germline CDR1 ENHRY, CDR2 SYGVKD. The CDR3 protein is CASSELWEEDEKLFF. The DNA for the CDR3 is TGTGCCAGCAGTGAGCTTTGGGAGGAAGATGAAAAGCTGTTTTTT.

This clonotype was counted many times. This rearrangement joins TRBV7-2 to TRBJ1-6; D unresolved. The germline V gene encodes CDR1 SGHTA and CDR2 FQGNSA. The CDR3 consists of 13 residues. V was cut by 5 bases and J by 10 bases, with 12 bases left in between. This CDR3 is CASSATMGSPLHF. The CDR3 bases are TGTGCCAGCAGCGCCACAATGGGATCACCCCTCCACTTT.

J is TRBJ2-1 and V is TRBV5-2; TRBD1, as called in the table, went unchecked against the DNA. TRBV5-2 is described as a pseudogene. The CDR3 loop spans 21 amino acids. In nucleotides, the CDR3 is TGTGCCAGCAGTTTGATTCGTGGGACGCCAGGGGCCGAAGGCTCCTACAATGAGCAGTTCTTC. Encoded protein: CASSLIRGTPGAEGSYNEQFF.

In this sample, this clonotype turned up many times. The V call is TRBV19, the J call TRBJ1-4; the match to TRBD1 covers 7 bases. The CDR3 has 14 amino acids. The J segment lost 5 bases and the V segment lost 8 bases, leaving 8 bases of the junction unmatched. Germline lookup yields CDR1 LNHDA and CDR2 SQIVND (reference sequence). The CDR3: CASRETGLNEKLFF. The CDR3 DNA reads TGTGCCAGTCGGGAGACAGGGCTGAATGAAAAACTGTTTTTT.

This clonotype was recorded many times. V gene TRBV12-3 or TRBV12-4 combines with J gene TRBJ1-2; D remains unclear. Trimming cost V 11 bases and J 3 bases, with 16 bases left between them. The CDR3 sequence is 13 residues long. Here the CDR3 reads CAVQPPTDYGYTF. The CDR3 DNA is TGTGCCGTACAACCCCCCACGGACTATGGCTACACCTTC.

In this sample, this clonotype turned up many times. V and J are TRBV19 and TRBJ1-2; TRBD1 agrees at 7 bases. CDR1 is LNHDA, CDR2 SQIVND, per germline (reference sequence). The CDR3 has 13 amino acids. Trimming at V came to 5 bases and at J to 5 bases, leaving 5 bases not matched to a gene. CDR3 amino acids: CASSPTGSYGYTF. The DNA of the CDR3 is TGTGCCAGTAGTCCGACAGGGTCATATGGCTACACCTTC.

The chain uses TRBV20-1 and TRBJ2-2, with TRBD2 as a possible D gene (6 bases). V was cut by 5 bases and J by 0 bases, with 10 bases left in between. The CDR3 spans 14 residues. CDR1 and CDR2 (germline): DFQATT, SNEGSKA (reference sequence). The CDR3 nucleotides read TGCAGTGCTGATAGCGGAGCGAACACCGGGGAGCTGTTTTTT. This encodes CSADSGANTGELFF.

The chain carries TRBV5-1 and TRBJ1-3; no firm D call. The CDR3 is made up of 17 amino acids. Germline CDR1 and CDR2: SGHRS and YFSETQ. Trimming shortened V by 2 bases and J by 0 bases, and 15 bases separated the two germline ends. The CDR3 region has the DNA TGCGCCAGCAGCTTAGGTTGGACGGGAACCTCTGGAAACACCATATATTTT. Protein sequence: CASSLGWTGTSGNTIYF.

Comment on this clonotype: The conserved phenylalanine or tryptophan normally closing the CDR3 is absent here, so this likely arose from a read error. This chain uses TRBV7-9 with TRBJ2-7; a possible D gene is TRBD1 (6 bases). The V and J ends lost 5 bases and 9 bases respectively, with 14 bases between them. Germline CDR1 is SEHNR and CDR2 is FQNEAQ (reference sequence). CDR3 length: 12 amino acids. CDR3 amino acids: CASSQTPGVQYS. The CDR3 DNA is TGTGCCAGCAGCCAGACACCAGGGGTGCAGTACTCT.

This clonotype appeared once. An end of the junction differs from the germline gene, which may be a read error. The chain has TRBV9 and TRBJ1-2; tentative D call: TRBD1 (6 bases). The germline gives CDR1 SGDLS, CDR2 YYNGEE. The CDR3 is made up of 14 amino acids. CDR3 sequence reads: CASRPTGLVYDHSF. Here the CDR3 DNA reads TGTGCCAGCAGACCCACAGGGTTAGTGTATGACCACTCCTTC.

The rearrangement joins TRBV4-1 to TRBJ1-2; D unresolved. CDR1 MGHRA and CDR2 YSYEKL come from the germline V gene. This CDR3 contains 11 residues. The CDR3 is CADRLAGGYTF. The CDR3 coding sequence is TGCGCAGATCGCTTGGCGGGAGGCTACACCTTC.

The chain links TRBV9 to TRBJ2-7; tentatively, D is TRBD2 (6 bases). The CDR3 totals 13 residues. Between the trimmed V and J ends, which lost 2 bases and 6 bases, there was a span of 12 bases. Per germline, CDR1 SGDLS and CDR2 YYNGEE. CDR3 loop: CASSVDLRGEQYF. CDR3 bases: TGTGCCAGCAGCGTGGACCTGCGGGGCGAGCAGTACTTC.

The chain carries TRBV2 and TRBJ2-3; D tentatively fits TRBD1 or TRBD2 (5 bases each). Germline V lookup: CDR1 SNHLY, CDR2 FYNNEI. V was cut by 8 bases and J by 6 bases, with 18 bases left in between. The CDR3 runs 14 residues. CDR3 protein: CASLGTGKEDTQYF. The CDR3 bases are TGTGCCAGCCTCGGGACCGGGAAGGAGGATACGCAGTATTTT.

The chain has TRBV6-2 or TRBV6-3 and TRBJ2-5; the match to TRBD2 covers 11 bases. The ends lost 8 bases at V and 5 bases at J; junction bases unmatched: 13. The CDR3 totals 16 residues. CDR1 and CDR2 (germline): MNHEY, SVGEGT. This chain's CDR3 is CASLTSGVKPGETQYF. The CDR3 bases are TGTGCCAGCCTGACTAGCGGGGTTAAACCGGGGGAGACCCAGTACTTC.

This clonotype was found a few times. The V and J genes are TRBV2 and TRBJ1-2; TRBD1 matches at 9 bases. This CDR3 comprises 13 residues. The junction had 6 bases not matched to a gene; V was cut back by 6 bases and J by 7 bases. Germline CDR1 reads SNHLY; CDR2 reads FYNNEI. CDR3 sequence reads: CASREQGAGGYTF. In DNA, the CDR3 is TGTGCCAGCAGGGAACAGGGGGCGGGTGGCTACACCTTC. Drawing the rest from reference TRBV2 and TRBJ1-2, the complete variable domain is EPEVTQTPSHQVTQMGQEVILRCVPISNHLYFYWYRQILGQKVEFLVSFYNNEISEKSEIFDDQFSVERPDGSNFTLKIRSTKLEDSAMYFCASREQGAGGYTFGSGTRLTVV.

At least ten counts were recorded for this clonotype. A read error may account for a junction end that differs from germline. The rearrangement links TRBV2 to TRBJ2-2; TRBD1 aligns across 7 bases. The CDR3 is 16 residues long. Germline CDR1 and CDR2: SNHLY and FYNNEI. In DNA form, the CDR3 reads TGCGCCAGCAGCATCAGCAGGGGGTCTATCACCGGGGAGCTGTTTTTT. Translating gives CASSISRGSITGELFF.

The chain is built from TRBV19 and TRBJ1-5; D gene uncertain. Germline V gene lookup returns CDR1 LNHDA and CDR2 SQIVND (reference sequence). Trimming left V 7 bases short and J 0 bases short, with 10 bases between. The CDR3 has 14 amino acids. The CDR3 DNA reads TGTGCCAGTACCACATTGAATAGCAATCAGCCCCAGCATTTT. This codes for CASTTLNSNQPQHF.

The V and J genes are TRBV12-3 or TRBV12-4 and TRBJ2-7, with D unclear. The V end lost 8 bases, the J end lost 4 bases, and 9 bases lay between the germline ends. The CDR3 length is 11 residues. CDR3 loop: CASGPTYEQYF. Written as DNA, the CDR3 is TGTGCCAGCGGTCCAACTTACGAGCAGTACTTC.

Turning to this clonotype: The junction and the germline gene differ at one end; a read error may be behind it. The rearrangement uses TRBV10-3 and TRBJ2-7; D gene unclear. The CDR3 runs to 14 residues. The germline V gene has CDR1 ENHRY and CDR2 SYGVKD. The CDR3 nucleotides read TGTGCCACCAGTGACCCCGGCCGAACCTACGAGCAGCGCTTC. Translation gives CATSDPGRTYEQRF.

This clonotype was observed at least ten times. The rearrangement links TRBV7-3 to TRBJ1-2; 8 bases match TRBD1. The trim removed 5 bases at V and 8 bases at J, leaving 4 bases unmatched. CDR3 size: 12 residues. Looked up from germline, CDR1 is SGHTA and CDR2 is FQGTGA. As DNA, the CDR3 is TGTGCCAGCAGCGCGACAGGGGTAGGCTACACCTTC. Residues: CASSATGVGYTF. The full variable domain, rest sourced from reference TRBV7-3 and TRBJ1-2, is GAGVSQTPSNKVTEKGKYVELRCDPISGHTALYWYRQSLGQGPEFLIYFQGTGAADDSGLPNDRFFAVRPEGSVSTLKIQRTERGDSAVYLCASSATGVGYTFGSGTRLTVV.

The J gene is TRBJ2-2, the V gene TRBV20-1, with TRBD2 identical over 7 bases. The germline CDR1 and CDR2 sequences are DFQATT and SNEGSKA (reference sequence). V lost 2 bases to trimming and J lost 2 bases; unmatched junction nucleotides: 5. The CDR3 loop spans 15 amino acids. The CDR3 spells CSARPPGGNTGELFF. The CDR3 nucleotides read TGCAGTGCTAGACCTCCGGGGGGTAACACCGGGGAGCTGTTTTTT.